Presented here are 2 T cell receptor beta chains from one specimen sequenced in a study of blood T cell repertoires in COVID-19. Some clones are missing from TCRdb's copy, which holds only in-frame ones; the method was immunoSEQ multiplex PCR. The profile shows some 140,000 clones, 81% of them singletons. The sequencing sample was made of peripheral blood. These TCRs come from a woman aged 55-69 years with active or convalescent COVID-19.

A remark on this clone: Relative to the germline gene, one junction end is altered; a read error may explain this. This chain uses TRBV5-4 with TRBJ2-3; TRBD2 is a possible D gene (6 bases). The CDR3 runs 14 residues. Germline assignment: CDR1 SGHNT and CDR2 YYREEE (reference sequence). This chain's CDR3 is CASRLDYTTDTQYF. The CDR3 region has the DNA TGTGCCAGCAGGTTGGACTACACCACGGATACGCAGTATTTT.

The chain joins TRBV25-1 to TRBJ2-7; 11 bases map to TRBD1. The CDR3 extends over 14 amino acids. Per the germline V gene, CDR1 is MGHDK and CDR2 is SYGVNS. The V segment lost 8 bases and the J segment 4 bases; nucleotides outside the gene matches: 7. CDR3 sequence: CASSRTGGPYEQYF. In DNA, the CDR3 is TGTGCCAGCTCCCGGACAGGGGGCCCTTACGAGCAGTACTTC.